The clone carrying this T cell receptor beta chain was detected many times. Its antigen is unknown. These data belong to a study of CD8+CD57+ T cells in acquired aplastic anemia. As for the study in general: An average of 3.2 ug of DNA was obtained from sorted CD4+ and CD8+ cells.

Germline loops: CDR1 MNHEY, CDR2 SVGAGI. The CDR3 loop spans 11 amino acids. Trimming removed 7 bases from V and 3 bases from J, with 7 bases in between. Researchers used genomic DNA as the template to profile TCR beta VDJ and CDR3. TCRdb processed the reads anew with MiXCR; each CDR3 protein has one entry. In the table there are hundreds of thousands of distinct CDR3 sequences, about two thirds of which are singletons. Overall study results and limits: Researchers report that approximately 28 CD8+ CDR3 sequences appeared in both patients and controls.

Sequencing was done on a sample of sorted CD4+, CD8+, or CD8+CD57+ T cells (not recorded which) from PBMCs. The source is a human donor in good health, serving as a control. The V and J genes are TRBV6-5 and TRBJ2-7, with D tentatively TRBD2 (5 bases). The CDR3 region has the DNA TGTGCCAGCAATCGGGGCTACGAGCAGTACTTC. The encoded protein is CASNRGYEQYF.